This T cell receptor beta chain was identified during a study of blood T cell repertoires in COVID-19. Study as a whole: Whether acute or convalescent, the COVID-19 samples came from the United States, Italy and Spain. Sources were T cells, B-cell-depleted T cells, or PBMCs; the material itself was cDNA or gDNA.

This clone showed up just once. The V and J ends lost 4 bases and 1 base, in that order; junction bases with no gene match: 3. Germline V gene data show CDR1 as LGHDT and CDR2 as YNNKEL (reference sequence). This CDR3 is 16 amino acids long. Assay: immunoSEQ multiplex PCR; the TCRdb copy retains only in-frame clones and omits some. This table has about 43,000 clones, around 79% appearing once. The sequence was collected from a woman between 55 and 75 years old with acute or convalescent COVID-19. The chain combines TRBV3-1 (or the pseudogene TRBV3-2) with TRBJ2-2; 10 bases fit TRBD2. Sequencing input: peripheral blood. CDR3 nucleotides: TGTGCCAGCAGCCCAGTAGCGGGGGGGAACACCGGGGAGCTGTTTTTT. It specifies CASSPVAGGNTGELFF.